A single T cell receptor (beta chain) is shown here with its context. Its antigen is unknown. Sequence at one end of the junction differs from germline and may be a read error. This sample stems from a study of T cells in Graves' hyperthyroidism and ophthalmopathy. The CDR3 is 13 residues long. In germline, CDR1 is SGDLS, CDR2 YYNGEE. From RNA transcripts, TCR beta CDR3 regions were amplified. When the TCR CDR3 underwent first-round RT-PCR, the HTBI primer set was used. TCRdb recomputed calls from the multiplex PCR reads with MiXCR, one row per CDR3 protein. This table holds a few hundred thousand distinct CDR3 sequences, under 60% found once. Findings and caveats of the study: It was a median around 6 months before onset that the model predicted ophthalmopathy. Most thyroid clonotypes expanded above 0.001 were also detected in blood.

No ophthalmopathy progression within 18 months constituted stable Graves' hyperthyroidism. The sequencing sample was made of peripheral blood or thyroid tissue (not recorded which). The sequence derives from a woman in her late teens or twenties with Graves' hyperthyroidism. The genes are TRBV9 and TRBJ2-5, with 7 nucleotides matching TRBD2. The CDR3 nucleotides are TGTGCCGGCAGCGGGGAGGGACAAGAGACCCAGTACTTC. Protein sequence: CAGSGEGQETQYF. The whole variable domain, filled in from reference TRBV9 and TRBJ2-5, reads DSGVTQTPKHLITATGQRVTLRCSPRSGDLSVYWYQQSLDQGLQFLIQYYNGEERAKGNILERFSAQQFPDLHSELNLSSLELGDSALYFCAGSGEGQETQYFGPGTRLLVL.